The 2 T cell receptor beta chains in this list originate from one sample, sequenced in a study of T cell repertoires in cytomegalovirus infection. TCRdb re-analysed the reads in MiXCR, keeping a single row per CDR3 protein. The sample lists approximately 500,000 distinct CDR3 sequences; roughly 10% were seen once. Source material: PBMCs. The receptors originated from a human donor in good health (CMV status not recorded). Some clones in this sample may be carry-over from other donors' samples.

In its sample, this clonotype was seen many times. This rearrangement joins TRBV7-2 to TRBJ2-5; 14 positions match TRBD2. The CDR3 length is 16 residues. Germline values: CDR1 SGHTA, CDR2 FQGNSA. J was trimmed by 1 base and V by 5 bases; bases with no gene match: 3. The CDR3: CASSRGLAGGQETQYF. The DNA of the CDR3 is TGTGCCAGCAGCCGAGGACTAGCGGGGGGCCAAGAGACCCAGTACTTC.

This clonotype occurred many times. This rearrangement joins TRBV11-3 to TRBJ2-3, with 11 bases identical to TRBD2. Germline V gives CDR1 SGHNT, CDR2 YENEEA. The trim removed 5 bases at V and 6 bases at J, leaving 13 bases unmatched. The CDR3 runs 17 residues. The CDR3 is CASSHGVASGGPDTQYF. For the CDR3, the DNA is TGTGCCAGCAGCCATGGTGTGGCTAGCGGGGGGCCCGATACGCAGTATTTT. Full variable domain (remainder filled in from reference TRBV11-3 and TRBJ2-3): EAGVVQSPRYKIIEKKQPVAFWCNPISGHNTLYWYLQNLGQGPELLIRYENEEAVDDSQLPKDRFSAERLKGVDSTLKIQPAELGDSAVYLCASSHGVASGGPDTQYFGPGTRLTVL.